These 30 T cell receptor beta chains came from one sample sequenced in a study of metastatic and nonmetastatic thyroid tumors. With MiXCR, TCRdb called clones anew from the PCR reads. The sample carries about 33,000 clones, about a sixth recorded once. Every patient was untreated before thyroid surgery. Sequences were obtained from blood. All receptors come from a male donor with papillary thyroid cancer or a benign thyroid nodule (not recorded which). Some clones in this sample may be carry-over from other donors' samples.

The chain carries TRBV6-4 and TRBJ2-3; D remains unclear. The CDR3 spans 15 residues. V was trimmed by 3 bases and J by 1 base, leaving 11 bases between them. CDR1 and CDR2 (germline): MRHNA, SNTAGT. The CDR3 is CASSECGCGTDTQYF. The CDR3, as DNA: TGTGCCAGCAGTGAGTGTGGGTGCGGCACAGATACGCAGTATTTT.

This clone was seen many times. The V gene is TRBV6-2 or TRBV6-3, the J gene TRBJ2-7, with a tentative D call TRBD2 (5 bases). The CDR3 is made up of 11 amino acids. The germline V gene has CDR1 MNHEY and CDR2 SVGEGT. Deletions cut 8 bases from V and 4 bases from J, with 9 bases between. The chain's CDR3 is CASVREYEQYF. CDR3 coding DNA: TGTGCCAGCGTGAGGGAATACGAGCAGTACTTC.

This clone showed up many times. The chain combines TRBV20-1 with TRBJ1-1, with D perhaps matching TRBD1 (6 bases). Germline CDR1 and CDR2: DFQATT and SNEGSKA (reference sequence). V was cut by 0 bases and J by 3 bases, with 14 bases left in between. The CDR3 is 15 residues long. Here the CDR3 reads CSARDRETGDTEAFF. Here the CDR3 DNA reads TGCAGTGCTAGAGATCGTGAGACAGGAGACACTGAAGCTTTCTTT.

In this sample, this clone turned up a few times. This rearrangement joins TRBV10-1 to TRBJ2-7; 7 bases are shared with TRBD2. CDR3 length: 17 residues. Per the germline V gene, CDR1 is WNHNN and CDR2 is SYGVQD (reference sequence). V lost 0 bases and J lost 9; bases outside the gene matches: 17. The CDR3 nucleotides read TGCGCCAGCAGTGAGTCGGTCTTCGGCGCGGGAGAACGCGGGCAGTACTTC. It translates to CASSESVFGAGERGQYF.

CDR3 nucleotides: TGTGCCAGCAGCCCCTCCGGAGTGGGGCAGCAAGAGACCCAGTACTTC. Residues: CASSPSGVGQQETQYF. The chain employs TRBV7-3 and TRBJ2-5, with D perhaps TRBD1 (5 bases). Trimming pared 5 bases from V and 2 bases from J, leaving 18 bases between. The CDR3 loop spans 16 amino acids. Germline CDR1 is SGHTA and CDR2 is FQGTGA.

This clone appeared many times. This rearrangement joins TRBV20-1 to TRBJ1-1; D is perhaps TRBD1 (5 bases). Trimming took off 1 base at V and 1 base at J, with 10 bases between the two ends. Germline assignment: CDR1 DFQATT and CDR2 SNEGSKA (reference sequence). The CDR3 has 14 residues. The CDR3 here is CSARGGLPNTEAFF. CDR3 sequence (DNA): TGCAGTGCTAGAGGGGGACTCCCGAACACTGAAGCTTTCTTT.

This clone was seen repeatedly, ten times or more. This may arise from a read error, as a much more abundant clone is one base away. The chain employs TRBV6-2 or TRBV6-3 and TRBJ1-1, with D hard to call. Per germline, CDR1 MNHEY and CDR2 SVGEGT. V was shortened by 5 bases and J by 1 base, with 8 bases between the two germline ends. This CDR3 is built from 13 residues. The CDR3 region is CASSPTGNTEAFF. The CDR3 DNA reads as TGTGCCAGCAGTCCTACGGGGAACACTGAAGCTTTCTTT.

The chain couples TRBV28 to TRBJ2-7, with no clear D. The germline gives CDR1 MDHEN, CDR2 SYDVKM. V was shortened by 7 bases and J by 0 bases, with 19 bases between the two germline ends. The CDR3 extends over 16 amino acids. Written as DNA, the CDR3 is TGTGCCAGCAAGGGTTCCTATACAGTGGGCTCCTACGAGCAGTACTTC. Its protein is CASKGSYTVGSYEQYF.

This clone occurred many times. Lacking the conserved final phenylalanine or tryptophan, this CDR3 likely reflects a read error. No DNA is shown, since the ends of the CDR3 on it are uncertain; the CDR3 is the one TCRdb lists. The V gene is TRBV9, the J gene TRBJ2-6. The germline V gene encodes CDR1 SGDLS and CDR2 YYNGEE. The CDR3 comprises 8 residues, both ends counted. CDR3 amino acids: CASSVGET.

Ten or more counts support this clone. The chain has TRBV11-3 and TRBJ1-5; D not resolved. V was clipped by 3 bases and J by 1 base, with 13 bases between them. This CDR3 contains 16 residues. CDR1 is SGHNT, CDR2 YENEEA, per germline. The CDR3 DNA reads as TGTGCCAGCAGCTTTAGGTGGATCGGGAGCAATCAGCCCCAGCATTTT. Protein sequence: CASSFRWIGSNQPQHF.

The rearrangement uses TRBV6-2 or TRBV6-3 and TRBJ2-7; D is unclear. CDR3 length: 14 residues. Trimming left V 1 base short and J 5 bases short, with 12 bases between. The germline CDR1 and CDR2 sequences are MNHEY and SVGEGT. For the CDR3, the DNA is TGTGCCAGCAGTTACTTTGGGTGGAAGGACGAGCAGTACTTC. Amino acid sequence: CASSYFGWKDEQYF.

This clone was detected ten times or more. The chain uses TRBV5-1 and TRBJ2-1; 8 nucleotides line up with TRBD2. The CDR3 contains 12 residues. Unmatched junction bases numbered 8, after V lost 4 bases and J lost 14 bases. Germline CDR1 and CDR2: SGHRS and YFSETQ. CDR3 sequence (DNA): TGCGCCAGCAGCACCGAAGCGGGAGATAAGTTCTTC. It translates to CASSTEAGDKFF.

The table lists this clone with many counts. The CDR3 here is CASHEVGWSYEQYF. The CDR3 coding sequence is TGTGCCAGCCACGAAGTAGGCTGGTCCTACGAGCAGTACTTC. The rearrangement links TRBV5-6 to TRBJ2-7; D call uncertain. Trimming cost V 7 bases and J 1 base, with 15 bases left between them. Germline lookup yields CDR1 SGHDT and CDR2 YYEEEE. CDR3 size: 14 residues.

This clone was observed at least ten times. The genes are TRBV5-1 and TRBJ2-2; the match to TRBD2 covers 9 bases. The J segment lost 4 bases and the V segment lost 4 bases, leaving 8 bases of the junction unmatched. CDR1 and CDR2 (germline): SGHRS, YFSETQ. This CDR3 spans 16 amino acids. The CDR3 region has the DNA TGCGCCAGCAGCAGTCCGGGACTAGCTCTCACCGGGGAGCTGTTTTTT. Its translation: CASSSPGLALTGELFF. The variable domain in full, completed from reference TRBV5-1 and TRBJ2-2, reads KAGVTQTPRYLIKTRGQQVTLSCSPISGHRSVSWYQQTPGQGLQFLFEYFSETQRNKGNFPGRFSGRQFSNSRSEMNVSTLELGDSALYLCASSSPGLALTGELFFGEGSRLTVL.

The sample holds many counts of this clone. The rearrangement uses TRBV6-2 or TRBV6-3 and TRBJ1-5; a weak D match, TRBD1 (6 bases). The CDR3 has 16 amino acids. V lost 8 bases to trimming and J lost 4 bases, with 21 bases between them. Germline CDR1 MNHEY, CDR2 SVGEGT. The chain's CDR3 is CASRFHADRSNQPQHF. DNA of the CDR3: TGTGCCAGCCGATTCCACGCAGACAGGTCGAATCAGCCCCAGCATTTT.

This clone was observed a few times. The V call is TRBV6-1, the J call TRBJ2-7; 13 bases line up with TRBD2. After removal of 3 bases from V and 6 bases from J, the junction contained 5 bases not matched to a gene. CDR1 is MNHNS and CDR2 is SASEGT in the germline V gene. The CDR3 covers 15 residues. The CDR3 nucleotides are TGTGCCAGCAGTGAGGCCGGACTAGCGGGAGTCGAGCAGTACTTC. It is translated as CASSEAGLAGVEQYF.

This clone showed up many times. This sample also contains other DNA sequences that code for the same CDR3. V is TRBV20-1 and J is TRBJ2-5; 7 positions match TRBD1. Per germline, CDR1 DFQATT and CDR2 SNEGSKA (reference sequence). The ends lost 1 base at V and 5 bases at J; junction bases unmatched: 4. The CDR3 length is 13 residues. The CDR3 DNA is TGCAGTGCTAGAGCAACGACAGGGGAGACCCAGTACTTC. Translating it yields CSARATTGETQYF.

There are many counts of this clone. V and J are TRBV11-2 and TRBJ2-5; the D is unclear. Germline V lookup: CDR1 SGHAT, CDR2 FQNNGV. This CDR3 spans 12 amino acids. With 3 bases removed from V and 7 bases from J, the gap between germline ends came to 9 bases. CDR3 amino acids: CASSLAAGTQYF. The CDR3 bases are TGTGCCAGCAGCTTGGCAGCTGGGACCCAGTACTTC. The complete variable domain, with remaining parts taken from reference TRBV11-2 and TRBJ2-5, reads EAGVAQSPRYKIIEKRQSVAFWCNPISGHATLYWYQQILGQGPKLLIQFQNNGVVDDSQLPKDRFSAERLKGVDSTLKIQPAKLEDSAVYLCASSLAAGTQYFGPGTRLLVL.

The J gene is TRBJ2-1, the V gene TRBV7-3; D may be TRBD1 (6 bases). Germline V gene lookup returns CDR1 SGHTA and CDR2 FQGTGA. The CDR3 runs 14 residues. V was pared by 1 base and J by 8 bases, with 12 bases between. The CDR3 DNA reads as TGTGCCAGCAGCTTAAGGGGGCAGGGTCATGAGCAGTTCTTC. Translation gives CASSLRGQGHEQFF.

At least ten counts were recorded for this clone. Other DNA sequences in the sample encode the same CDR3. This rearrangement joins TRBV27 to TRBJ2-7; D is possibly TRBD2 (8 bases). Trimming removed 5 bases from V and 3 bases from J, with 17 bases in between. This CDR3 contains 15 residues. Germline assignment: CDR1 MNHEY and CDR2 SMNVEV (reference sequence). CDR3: CASSPGLAGGYEQYF. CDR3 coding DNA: TGTGCCAGCAGTCCCGGACTAGCAGGGGGCTACGAGCAGTACTTC.

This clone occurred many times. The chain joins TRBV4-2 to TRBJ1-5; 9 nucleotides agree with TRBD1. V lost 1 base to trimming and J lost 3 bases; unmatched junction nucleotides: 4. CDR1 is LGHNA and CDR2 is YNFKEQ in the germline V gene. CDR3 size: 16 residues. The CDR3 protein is CASSQGTGVDNQPQHF. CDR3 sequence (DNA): TGTGCCAGCAGCCAAGGGACAGGGGTGGACAATCAGCCCCAGCATTTT.

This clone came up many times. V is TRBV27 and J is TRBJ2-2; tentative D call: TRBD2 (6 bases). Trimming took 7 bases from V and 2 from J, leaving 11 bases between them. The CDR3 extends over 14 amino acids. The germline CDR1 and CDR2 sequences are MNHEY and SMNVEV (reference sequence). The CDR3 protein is CASTRGFNTGELFF. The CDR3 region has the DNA TGTGCCAGCACCCGGGGGTTTAACACCGGGGAGCTGTTTTTT.

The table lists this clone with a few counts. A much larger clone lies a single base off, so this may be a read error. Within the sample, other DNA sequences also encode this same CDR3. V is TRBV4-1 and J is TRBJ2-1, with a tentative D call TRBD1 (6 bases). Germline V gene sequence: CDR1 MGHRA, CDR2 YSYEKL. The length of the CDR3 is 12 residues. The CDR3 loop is CASSQEDSEQFF. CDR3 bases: TGCGCCAGTAGCCAAGAGGACAGTGAGCAGTTCTTC.

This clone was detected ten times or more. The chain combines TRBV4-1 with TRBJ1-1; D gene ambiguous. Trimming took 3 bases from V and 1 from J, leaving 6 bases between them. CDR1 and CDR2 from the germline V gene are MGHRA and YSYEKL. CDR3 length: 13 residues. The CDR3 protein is CASSQDGNTEAFF. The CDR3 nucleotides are TGCGCCAGCAGCCAGGACGGGAACACTGAAGCTTTCTTT.

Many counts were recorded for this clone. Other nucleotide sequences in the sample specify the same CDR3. The CDR3 DNA sequence: TGTGCCAGCAGCTTTATTGATGCCGGGGAGCTGTTTTTT. Translation: CASSFIDAGELFF. The rearrangement joins TRBV7-3 to TRBJ2-2; unclear D gene. The CDR3 is 13 residues long. Germline V gene lookup returns CDR1 SGHTA and CDR2 FQGTGA. V was trimmed by 3 bases and J by 6 bases, leaving 8 bases between them.

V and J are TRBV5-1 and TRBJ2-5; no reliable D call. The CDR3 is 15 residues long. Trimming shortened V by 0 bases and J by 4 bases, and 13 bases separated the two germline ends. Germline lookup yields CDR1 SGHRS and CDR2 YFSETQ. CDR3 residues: CASSLGGTVRETQYF. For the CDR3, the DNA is TGCGCCAGCAGCTTGGGGGGAACCGTGAGAGAGACCCAGTACTTC.

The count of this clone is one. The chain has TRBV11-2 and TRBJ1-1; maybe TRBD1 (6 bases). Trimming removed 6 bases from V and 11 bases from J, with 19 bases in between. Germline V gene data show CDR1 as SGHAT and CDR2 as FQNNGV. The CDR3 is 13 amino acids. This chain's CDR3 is CASSLREGGSAFF. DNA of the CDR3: TGTGCCAGCAGTCTAAGGGAGGGGGGATCGGCTTTCTTT.

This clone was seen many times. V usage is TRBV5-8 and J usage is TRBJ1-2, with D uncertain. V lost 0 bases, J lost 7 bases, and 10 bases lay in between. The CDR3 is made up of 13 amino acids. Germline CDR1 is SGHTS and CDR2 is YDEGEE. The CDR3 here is CASSLEAATGYTF. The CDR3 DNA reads TGTGCCAGCAGCTTGGAGGCAGCAACTGGCTACACCTTC.

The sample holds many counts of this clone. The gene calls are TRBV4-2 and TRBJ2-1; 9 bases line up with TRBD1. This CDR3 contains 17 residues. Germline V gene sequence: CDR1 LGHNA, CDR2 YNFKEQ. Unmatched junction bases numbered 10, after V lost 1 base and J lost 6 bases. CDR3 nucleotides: TGTGCCAGCAGCCAAGTTGGGGCGGGACAGGGAGGCAATGAGCAGTTCTTC. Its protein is CASSQVGAGQGGNEQFF.

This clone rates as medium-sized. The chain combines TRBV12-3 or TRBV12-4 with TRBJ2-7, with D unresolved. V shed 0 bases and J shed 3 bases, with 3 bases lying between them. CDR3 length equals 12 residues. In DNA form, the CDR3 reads TGTGCCAGCAGTTTAGCGCTCTACGAGCAGTACTTC. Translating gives CASSLALYEQYF.